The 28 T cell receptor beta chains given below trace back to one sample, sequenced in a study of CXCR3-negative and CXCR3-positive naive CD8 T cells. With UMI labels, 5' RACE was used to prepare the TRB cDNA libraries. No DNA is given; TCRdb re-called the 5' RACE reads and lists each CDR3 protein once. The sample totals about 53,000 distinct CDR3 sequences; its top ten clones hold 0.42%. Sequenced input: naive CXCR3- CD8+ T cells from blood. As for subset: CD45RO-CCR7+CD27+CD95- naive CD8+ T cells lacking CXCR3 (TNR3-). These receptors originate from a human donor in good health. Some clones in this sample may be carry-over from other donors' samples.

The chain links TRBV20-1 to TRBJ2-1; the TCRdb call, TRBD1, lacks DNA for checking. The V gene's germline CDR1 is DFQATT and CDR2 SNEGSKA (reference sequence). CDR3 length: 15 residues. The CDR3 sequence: CSAIIRVPVLSEQFF.

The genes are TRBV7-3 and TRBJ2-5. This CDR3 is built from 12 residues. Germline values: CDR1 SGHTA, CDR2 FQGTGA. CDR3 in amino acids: CANLGVSETQYF. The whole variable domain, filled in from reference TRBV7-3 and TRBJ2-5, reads GAGVSQTPSNKVTEKGKYVELRCDPISGHTALYWYRQSLGQGPEFLIYFQGTGAADDSGLPNDRFFAVRPEGSVSTLKIQRTERGDSAVYLCANLGVSETQYFGPGTRLLVL.

CDR3 residues: CASGQDFPATDTQYF. The chain recombines TRBV3-1 with TRBJ2-3. CDR1 is LGHDT and CDR2 is YNNKEL in the germline V gene (reference sequence). The CDR3 covers 15 residues.

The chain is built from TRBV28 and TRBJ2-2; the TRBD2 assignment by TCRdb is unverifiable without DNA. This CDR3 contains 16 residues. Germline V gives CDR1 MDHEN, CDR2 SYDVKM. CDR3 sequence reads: CASSHRTRIFTGELFF.

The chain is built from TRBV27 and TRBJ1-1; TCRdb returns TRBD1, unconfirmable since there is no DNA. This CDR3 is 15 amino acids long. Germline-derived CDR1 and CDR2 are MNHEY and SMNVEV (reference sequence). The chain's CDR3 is CASSSSRGMNTKAFF.

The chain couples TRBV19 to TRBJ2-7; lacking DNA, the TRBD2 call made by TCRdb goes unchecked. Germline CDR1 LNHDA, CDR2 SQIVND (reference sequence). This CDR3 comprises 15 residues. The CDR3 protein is CASSPGLADYYEQYF.

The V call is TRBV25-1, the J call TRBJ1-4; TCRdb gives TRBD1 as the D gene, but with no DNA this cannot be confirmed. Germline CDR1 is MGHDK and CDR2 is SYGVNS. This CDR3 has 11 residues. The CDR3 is CATTQGEKLFF.

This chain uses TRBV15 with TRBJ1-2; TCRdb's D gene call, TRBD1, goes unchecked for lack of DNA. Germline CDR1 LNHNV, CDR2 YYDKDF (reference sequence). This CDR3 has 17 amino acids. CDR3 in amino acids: CATSRDGDRQGVGGYTF.

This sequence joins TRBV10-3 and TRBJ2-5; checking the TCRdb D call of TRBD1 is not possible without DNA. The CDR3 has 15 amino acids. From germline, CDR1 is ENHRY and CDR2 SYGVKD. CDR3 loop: CAISWDRDGGETQYF.

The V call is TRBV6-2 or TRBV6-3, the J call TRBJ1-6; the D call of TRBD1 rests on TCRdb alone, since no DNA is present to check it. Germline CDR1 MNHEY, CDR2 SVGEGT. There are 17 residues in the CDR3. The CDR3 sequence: CASSGKGEIPGNSPLHF.

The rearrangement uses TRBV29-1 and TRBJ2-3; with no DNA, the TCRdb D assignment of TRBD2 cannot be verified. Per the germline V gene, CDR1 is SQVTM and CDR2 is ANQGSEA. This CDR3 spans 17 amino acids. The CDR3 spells CSVEGLLAGGSTDTQYF.

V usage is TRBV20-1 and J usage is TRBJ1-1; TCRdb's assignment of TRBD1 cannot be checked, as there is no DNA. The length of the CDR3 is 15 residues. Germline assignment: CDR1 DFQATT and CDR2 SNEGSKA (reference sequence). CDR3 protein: CSARGRTGPNTEAFF.

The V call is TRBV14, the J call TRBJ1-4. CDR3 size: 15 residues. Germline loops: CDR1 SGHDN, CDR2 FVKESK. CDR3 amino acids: CASSQGLFANEKLFF. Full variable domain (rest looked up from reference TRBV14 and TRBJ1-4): EAGVTQFPSHSVIEKGQTVTLRCDPISGHDNLYWYRRVMGKEIKFLLHFVKESKQDESGMPNNRFLAERTGGTYSTLKVQPAELEDSGVYFCASSQGLFANEKLFFGSGTQLSVL.

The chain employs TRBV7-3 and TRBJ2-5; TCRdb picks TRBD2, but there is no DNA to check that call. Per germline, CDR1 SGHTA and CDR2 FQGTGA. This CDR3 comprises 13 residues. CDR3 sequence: CASSLGEQETQYF. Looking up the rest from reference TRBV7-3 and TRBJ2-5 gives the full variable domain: GAGVSQTPSNKVTEKGKYVELRCDPISGHTALYWYRQSLGQGPEFLIYFQGTGAADDSGLPNDRFFAVRPEGSVSTLKIQRTERGDSAVYLCASSLGEQETQYFGPGTRLLVL.

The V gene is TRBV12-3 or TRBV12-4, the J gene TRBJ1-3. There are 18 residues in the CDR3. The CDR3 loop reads CASKRLEGDFDAGNTIYF.

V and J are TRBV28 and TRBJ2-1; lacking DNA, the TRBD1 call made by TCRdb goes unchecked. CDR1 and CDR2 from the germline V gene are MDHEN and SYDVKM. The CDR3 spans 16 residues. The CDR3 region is CASSYMGGDAYNEQFF.

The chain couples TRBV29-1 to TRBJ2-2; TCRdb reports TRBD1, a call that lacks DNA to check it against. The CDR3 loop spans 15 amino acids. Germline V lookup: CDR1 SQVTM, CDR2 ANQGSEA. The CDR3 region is CSVTPPTGTLGELFF.

CDR3 sequence: CASSLSYRSYEQYF. V usage is TRBV28 and J usage is TRBJ2-7. CDR1 and CDR2 (germline): MDHEN, SYDVKM. This CDR3 is 14 amino acids long.

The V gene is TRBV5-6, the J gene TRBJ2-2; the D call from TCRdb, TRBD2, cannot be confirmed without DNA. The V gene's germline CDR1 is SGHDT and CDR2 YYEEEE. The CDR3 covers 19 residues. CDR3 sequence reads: CASSFFAALIGENTGELFF.

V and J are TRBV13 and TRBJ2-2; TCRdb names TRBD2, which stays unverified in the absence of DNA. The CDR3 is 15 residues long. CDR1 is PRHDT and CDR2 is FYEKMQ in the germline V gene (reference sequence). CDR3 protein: CASSAGPPGTGELFF.

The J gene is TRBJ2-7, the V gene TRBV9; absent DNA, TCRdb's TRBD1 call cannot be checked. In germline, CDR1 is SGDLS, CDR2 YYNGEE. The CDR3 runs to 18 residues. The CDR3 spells CASSEERGPTWIPYEQYF.

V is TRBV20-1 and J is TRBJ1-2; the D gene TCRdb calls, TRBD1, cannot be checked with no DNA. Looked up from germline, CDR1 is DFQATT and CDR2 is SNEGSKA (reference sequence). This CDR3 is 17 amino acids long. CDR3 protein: CSAPSGDRVTFNYGYTF.

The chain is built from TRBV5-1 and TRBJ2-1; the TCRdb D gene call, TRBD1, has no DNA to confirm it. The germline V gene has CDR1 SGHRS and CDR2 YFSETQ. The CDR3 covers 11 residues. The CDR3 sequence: CASSGGNEQFF. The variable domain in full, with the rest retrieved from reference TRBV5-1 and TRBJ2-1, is KAGVTQTPRYLIKTRGQQVTLSCSPISGHRSVSWYQQTPGQGLQFLFEYFSETQRNKGNFPGRFSGRQFSNSRSEMNVSTLELGDSALYLCASSGGNEQFFGPGTRLTVL.

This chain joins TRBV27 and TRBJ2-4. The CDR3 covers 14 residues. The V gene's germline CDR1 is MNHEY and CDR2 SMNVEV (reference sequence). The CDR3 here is CASRNGIAKNIQYF.

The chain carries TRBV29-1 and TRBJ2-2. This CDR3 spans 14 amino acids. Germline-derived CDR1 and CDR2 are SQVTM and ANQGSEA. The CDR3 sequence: CSVEVGFGTGELFF.

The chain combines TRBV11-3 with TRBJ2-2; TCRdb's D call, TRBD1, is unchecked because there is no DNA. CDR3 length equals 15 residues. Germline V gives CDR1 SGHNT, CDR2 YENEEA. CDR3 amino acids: CASSFNRGSGGELFF.

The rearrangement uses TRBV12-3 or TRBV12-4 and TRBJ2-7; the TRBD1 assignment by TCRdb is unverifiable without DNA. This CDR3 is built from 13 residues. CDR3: CASRAGVSYEQYF.

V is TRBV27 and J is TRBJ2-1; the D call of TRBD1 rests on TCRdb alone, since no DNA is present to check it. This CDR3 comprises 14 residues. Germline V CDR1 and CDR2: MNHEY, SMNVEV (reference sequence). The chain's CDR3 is CASSPRTGGNEQFF.